One T cell receptor beta chain is described in this entry. Method: immunoSEQ multiplex PCR; TCRdb's copy keeps in-frame clones and lacks some. The sample contains roughly 86,000 clones, approximately 90% of which appear only once. CDR1 MNHEY and CDR2 SVGAGI come from the germline V gene. The CDR3 length is 16 residues. V dropped 1 base and J dropped 3; count of bases not matched to a gene: 4. The sample originates from a study of control samples from healthy donors and cancer patients. The sequence was collected from a woman under 30 in good health. What was sequenced was blood. The chain links TRBV6-5 to TRBJ2-1; the match to TRBD2 covers 9 bases. The CDR3: CASSYFAGGIYNEQFF. CDR3 coding DNA: TGTGCCAGCAGTTACTTTGCGGGGGGGATCTACAATGAGCAGTTCTTC.